This TCR beta chain was identified during a study of T cells in Graves' hyperthyroidism and ophthalmopathy. This clonotype was seen ten or more times. TCR beta CDR3 sequences were amplified from RNA transcripts. The primer set for the first-round RT-PCR of the TCR CDR3 was HTBI. In TCRdb, the multiplex PCR reads were re-called with MiXCR into one record per CDR3 protein. In the table there are about 300,000 distinct CDR3 sequences, roughly 19% of which are singletons. The trim removed 3 bases at V and 2 bases at J, leaving 6 bases unmatched. Germline V gene sequence: CDR1 LNHDA, CDR2 SQIVND (reference sequence). This CDR3 spans 15 amino acids.

The chain couples TRBV19 to TRBJ1-1; TRBD1 aligns across 7 bases. Material for sequencing was blood. The receptor was isolated from a man aged 45 to 65 with Graves' ophthalmopathy. The CDR3 loop is CASSMEQGLNTEAFF. The CDR3 DNA sequence: TGTGCCAGTAGTATGGAACAGGGGCTCAACACTGAAGCTTTCTTT.